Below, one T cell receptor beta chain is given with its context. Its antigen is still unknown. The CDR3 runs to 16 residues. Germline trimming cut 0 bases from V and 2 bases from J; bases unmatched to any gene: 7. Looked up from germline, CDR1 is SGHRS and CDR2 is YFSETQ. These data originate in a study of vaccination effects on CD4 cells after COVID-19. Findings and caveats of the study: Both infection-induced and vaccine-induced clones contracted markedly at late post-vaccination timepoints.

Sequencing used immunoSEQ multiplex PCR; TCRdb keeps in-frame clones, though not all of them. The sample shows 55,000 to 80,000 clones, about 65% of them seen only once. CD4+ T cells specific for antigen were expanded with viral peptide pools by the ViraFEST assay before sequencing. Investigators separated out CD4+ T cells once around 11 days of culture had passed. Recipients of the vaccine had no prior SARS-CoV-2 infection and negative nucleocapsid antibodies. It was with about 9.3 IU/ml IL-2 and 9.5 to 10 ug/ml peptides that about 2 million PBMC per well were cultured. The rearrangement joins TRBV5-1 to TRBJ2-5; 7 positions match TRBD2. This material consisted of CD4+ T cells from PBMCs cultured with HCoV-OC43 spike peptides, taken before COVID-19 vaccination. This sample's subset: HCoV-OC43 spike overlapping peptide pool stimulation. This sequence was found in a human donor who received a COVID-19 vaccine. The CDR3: CASSLAPSRGQETQYF. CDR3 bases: TGCGCCAGCAGCTTGGCCCCCTCGCGGGGGCAAGAGACCCAGTACTTC. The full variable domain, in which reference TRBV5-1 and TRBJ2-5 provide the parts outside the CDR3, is KAGVTQTPRYLIKTRGQQVTLSCSPISGHRSVSWYQQTPGQGLQFLFEYFSETQRNKGNFPGRFSGRQFSNSRSEMNVSTLELGDSALYLCASSLAPSRGQETQYFGPGTRLLVL.